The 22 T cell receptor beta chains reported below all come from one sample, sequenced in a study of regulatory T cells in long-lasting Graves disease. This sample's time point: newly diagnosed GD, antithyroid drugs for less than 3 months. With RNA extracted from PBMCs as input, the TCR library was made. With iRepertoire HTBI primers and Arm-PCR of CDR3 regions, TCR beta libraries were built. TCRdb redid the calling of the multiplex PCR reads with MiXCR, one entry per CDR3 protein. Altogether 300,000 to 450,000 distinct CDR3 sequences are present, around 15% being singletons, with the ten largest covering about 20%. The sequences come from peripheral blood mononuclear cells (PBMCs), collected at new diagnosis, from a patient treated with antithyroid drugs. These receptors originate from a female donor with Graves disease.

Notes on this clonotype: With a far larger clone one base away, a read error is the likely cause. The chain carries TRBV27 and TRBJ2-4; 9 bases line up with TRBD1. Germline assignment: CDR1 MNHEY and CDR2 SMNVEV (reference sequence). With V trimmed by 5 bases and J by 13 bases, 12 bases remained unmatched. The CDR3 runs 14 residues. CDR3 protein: CASSPRDRVKEQYF. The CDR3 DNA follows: TGTGCCAGCAGTCCCCGGGACAGGGTCAAGGAGCAGTACTTC.

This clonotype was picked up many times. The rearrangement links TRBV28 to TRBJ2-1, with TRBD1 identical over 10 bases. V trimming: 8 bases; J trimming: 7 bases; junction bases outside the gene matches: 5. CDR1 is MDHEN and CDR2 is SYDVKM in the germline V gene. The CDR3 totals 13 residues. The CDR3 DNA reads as TGTGCCAGCGAAGGGGACAGGGGTAATGAGCAGTTCTTC. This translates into CASEGDRGNEQFF.

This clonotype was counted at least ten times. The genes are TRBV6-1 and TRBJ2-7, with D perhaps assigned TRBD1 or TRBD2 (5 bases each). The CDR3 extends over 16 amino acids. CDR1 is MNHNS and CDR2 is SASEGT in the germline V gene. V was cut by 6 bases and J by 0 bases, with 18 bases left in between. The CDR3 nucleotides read TGTGCCAGCAGCATCGGGGCCGTAGGCGTCTCCTACGAGCAGTACTTC. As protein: CASSIGAVGVSYEQYF.

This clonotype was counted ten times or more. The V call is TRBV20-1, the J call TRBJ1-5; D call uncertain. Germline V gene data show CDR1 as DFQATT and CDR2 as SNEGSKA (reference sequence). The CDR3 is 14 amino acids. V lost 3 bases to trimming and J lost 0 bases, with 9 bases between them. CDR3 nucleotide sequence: TGCAGTGCTAGTCGTGGGAATAGCAATCAGCCCCAGCATTTT. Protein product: CSASRGNSNQPQHF.

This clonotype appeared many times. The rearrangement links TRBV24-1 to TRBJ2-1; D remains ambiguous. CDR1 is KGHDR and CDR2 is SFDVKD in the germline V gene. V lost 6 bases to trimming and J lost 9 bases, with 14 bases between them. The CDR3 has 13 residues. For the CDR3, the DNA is TGTGCCACCAGTTCGCCAGGCCAGGTTGAGCAGTTCTTC. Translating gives CATSSPGQVEQFF.

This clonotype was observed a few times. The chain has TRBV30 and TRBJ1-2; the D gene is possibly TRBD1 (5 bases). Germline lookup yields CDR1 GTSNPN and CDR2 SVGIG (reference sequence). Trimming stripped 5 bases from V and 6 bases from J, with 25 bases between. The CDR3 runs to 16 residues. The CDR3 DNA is TGTGCCTGGCGGAGACGGGGGACCAAAAAAGCGGATGGCTACACCTTC. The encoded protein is CAWRRRGTKKADGYTF. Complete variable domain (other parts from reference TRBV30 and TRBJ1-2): SQTIHQWPATLVQPVGSPLSLECTVEGTSNPNLYWYRQAAGRGLQLLFYSVGIGQISSEVPQNLSASRPQDRQFILSSKKLLLSDSGFYLCAWRRRGTKKADGYTFGSGTRLTVV.

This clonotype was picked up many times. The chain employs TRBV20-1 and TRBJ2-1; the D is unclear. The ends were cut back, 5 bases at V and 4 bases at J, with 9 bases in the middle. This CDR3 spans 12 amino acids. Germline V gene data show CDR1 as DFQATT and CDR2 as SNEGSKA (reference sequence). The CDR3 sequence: CSAGPSYNEQFF. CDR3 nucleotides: TGCAGTGCTGGTCCGTCGTACAATGAGCAGTTCTTC.

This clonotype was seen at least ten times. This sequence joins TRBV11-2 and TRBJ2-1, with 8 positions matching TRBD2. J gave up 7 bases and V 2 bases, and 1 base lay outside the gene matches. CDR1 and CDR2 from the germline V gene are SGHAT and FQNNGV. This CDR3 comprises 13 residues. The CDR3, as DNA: TGTGCCAGCAGCTTATCTAGCGGGAATGAGCAGTTCTTC. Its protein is CASSLSSGNEQFF. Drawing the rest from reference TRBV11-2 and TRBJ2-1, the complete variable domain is EAGVAQSPRYKIIEKRQSVAFWCNPISGHATLYWYQQILGQGPKLLIQFQNNGVVDDSQLPKDRFSAERLKGVDSTLKIQPAKLEDSAVYLCASSLSSGNEQFFGPGTRLTVL.

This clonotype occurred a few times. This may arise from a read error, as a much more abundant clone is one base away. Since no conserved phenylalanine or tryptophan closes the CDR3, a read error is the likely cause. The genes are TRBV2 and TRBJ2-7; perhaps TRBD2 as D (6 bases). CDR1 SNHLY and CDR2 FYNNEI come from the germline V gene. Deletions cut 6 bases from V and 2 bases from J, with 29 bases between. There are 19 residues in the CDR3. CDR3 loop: CASSDQPLPLALKAYEQYL. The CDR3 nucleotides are TGTGCCAGCAGCGACCAACCCCTTCCCCTAGCGTTGAAGGCCTACGAGCAGTACCTC.

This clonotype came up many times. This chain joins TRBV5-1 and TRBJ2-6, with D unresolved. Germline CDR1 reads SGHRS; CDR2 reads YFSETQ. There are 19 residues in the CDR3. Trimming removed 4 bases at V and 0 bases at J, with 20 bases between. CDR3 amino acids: CASSLTTRVESSGANVLTF. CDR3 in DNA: TGCGCCAGCAGCCTCACTACCCGGGTGGAGAGCTCTGGGGCCAACGTCCTGACTTTC.

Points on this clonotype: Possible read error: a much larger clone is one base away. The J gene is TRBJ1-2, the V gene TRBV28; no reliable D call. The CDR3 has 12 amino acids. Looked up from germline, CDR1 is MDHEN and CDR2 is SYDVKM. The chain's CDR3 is CASRATDYGHTF. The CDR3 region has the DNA TGTGCCTCCAGAGCTACGGACTATGGCCACACCTTC.

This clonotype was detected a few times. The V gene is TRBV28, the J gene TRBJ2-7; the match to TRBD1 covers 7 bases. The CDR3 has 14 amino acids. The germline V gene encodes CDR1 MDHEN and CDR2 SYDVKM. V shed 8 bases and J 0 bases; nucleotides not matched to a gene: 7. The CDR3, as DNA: TGTGCCAGCCGACAGGGTCATAGCTCCTACGAGCAGTACTTC. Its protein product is CASRQGHSSYEQYF.

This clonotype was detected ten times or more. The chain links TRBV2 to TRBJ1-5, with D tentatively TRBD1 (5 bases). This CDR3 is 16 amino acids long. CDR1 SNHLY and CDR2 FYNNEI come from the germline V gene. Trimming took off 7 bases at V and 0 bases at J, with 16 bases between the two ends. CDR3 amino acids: CASTFGGGYSNQPQHF. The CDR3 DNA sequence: TGTGCCAGCACCTTTGGGGGGGGTTATAGCAATCAGCCCCAGCATTTT.

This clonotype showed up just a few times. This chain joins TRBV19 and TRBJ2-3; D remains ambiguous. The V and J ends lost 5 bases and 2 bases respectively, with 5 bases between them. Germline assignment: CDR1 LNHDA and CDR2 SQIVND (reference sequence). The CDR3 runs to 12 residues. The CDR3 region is CASSFLTDTQYF. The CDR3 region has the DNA TGTGCCAGTAGTTTCCTCACAGATACGCAGTATTTT.

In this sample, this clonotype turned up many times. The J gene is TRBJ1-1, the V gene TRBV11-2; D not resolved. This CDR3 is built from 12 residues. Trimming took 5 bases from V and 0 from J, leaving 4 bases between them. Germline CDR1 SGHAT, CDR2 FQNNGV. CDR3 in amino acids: CASSGVNTEAFF. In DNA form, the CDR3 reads TGTGCCAGCAGCGGTGTGAACACTGAAGCTTTCTTT.

CDR3 in amino acids: CASTPGTGIGELFF. The CDR3 bases are TGTGCCAGCACCCCCGGGACAGGAATCGGGGAGCTGTTTTTT. J is TRBJ2-2 and V is TRBV6-2 or TRBV6-3; the match to TRBD1 covers 8 bases. CDR1 and CDR2 from the germline V gene are MNHEY and SVGEGT. This CDR3 comprises 14 residues. After removal of 7 bases from V and 7 bases from J, the junction contained 8 bases not matched to a gene.

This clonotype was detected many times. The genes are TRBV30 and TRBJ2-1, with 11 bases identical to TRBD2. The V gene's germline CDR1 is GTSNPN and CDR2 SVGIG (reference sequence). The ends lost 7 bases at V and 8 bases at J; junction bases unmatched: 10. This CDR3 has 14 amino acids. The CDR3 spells CASDTSGRADEQFF. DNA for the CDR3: TGTGCCTCGGATACTAGCGGGAGAGCTGATGAGCAGTTCTTC.

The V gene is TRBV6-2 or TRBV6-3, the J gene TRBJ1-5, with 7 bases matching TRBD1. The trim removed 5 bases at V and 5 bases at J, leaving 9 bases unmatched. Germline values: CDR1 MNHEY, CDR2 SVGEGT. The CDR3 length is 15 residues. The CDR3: CASSEESGGYQPQHF. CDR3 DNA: TGTGCCAGCAGTGAAGAGTCAGGGGGGTATCAGCCCCAGCATTTT.

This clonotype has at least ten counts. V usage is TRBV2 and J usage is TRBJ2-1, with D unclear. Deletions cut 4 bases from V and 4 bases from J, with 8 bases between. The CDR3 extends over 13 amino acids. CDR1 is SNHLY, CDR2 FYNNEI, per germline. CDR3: CASSVGSYNEQFF. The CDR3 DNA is TGTGCCAGCAGTGTGGGCTCTTACAATGAGCAGTTCTTC.

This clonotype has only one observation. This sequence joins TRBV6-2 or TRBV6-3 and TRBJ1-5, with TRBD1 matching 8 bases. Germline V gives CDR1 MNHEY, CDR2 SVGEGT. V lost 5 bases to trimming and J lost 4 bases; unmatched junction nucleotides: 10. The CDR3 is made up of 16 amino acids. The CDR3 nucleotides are TGTGCCAGCAGTCTCACTAGGACAGGGCTAAATCAGCCCCAGCATTTT. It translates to CASSLTRTGLNQPQHF.

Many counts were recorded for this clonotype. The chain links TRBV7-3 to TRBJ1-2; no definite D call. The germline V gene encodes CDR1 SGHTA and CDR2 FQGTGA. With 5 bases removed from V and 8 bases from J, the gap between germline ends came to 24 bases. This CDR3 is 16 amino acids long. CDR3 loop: CASSPSVGTRYDGYTF. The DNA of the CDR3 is TGTGCCAGCAGCCCATCGGTAGGCACCCGGTACGACGGCTACACCTTC.

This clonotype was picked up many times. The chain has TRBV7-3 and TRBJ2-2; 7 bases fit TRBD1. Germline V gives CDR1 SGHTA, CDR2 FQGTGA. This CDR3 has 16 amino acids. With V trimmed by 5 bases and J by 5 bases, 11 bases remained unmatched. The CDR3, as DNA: TGTGCCAGCAGCCCAAGAGGGGGCGCCGGGACCGGGGAGCTGTTTTTT. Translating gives CASSPRGGAGTGELFF.